This TCR beta chain is drawn from a study of cytomegalovirus exposure and HLA in healthy donors. Study overall: Earlier, some 180 million T cells were analyzed, and some 120 million unique TCR beta sequences were found among them.

Researchers ran the PCR with 60 Vbeta and 13 Jbeta primers. Produced via immunoSEQ multiplex PCR; TCRdb's table is partial and in-frame only. The table records about 160,000 clones, approximately 77% of them present only once. Germline V lookup: CDR1 LNHNV, CDR2 YYDKDF (reference sequence). The CDR3 has 15 residues. The sequenced sample was PBMCs. This receptor was taken from a man aged 25 to 40 in good health and CMV-seropositive. The rearrangement uses TRBV15 and TRBJ2-5, with D perhaps matching TRBD2 (5 bases). Matching the DNA end better, TRBJ2-7 makes the J call doubtful. CDR3 loop: CATSRVGGGSYEQYF. In nucleotides, the CDR3 is TGTGCCACCAGCAGAGTGGGTGGAGGTTCCTACGAGCAGTACTTC.